This entry lists 7 T cell receptor beta chains sequenced from one sample in a study of cytomegalovirus exposure and HLA in healthy donors. A multiplex PCR was run with 60 Vbeta primers and 13 Jbeta primers. The assay was immunoSEQ multiplex PCR, and TCRdb's table has in-frame clones only and misses some. There are under 200,000 clones in the sample; approximately 80% occur only once, and about 1.3% lies in the top ten. Sequenced sample: PBMCs. The receptors were gathered from a woman aged 45-59 years in good health and CMV-seronegative.

The gene calls are TRBV6-5 and TRBJ2-2; possibly TRBD2 for D (6 bases). V lost 3 bases to trimming and J lost 6 bases, with 11 bases between them. CDR1 is MNHEY, CDR2 SVGAGI, per germline. The CDR3 is 14 residues long. CDR3 amino acids: CASSYTGVPGELFF. DNA of the CDR3: TGTGCCAGCAGTTATACGGGGGTGCCCGGGGAGCTGTTTTTT.

This clone was recorded once. This chain joins TRBV19 and TRBJ2-2; possibly TRBD1 for D (6 bases). This CDR3 comprises 14 residues. Trimming left V 7 bases short and J 1 base short, with 10 bases between. Germline V gives CDR1 LNHDA, CDR2 SQIVND (reference sequence). The CDR3 region is CASTPGQNTGELFF. The CDR3 nucleotides read TGTGCCAGTACCCCGGGACAGAACACCGGGGAGCTGTTTTTT. Together with reference TRBV19 and TRBJ2-2, the CDR3 gives the full variable domain: DGGITQSPKYLFRKEGQNVTLSCEQNLNHDAMYWYRQDPGQGLRLIYYSQIVNDFQKGDIAEGYSVSREKKESFPLTVTSAQKNPTAFYLCASTPGQNTGELFFGEGSRLTVL.

This chain uses TRBV6-6 with TRBJ1-2; 11 bases are a match to TRBD1. Germline CDR1 MNHNY, CDR2 SVGAGI (reference sequence). Losses at the gene ends were 2 bases for V and 6 bases for J; bases not matched to a gene: 5. The CDR3 covers 15 residues. The CDR3 nucleotides read TGTGCCAGCAGTTACGGACAGGGGGCGAGGAATGGCTACACCTTC. It codes for CASSYGQGARNGYTF.

The rearrangement uses TRBV7-7 and TRBJ2-5; 11 bases map to TRBD2. The CDR3 has 15 residues. Unmatched junction bases numbered 7, after V lost 5 bases and J lost 5 bases. Looked up from germline, CDR1 is SSHAT and CDR2 is FNYEAQ (reference sequence). The CDR3, as DNA: TGTGCCAGCAGCCGGGGACTAGCGGTCGGGGAGACCCAGTACTTC. Translating gives CASSRGLAVGETQYF.

V is TRBV7-9 and J is TRBJ2-7, with D perhaps TRBD2 (6 bases). CDR1 is SEHNR, CDR2 FQNEAQ, per germline (reference sequence). The CDR3 totals 15 residues. With 2 bases removed from V and 4 bases from J, the gap between germline ends came to 15 bases. The CDR3 nucleotides read TGTGCCAGCAGCTTAATGTCGGGAGACTGGTACGAGCAGTACTTC. This codes for CASSLMSGDWYEQYF.

V usage is TRBV5-6 and J usage is TRBJ2-4, with no clear D. V lost 2 bases and J 0 bases, leaving 12 bases between the germline ends. Germline V CDR1 and CDR2: SGHDT, YYEEEE. The CDR3 is 16 amino acids. The CDR3 DNA follows: TGTGCCAGCAGCTTTGGTCACACCCTAGCCAAAAACATTCAGTACTTC. Its protein product is CASSFGHTLAKNIQYF.

This clone is a singleton in its sample. The chain is built from TRBV7-2 and TRBJ2-3; D remains unclear. V lost 3 bases, J lost 4 bases, and 11 bases lay in between. Per germline, CDR1 SGHTA and CDR2 FQGNSA. This CDR3 region has 14 residues. In DNA form, the CDR3 reads TGTGCCAGCAGCTTCGTTGGTCCGGCAGATACGCAGTATTTT. Translation gives CASSFVGPADTQYF.